Reported below is one T cell receptor beta chain. Its specificity is unknown. The data were obtained in a study of radiotherapy plus CTLA-4 blockade in lung cancer. Looking at the study overall: Objective responses were observed in about 17% of patients, and disease control was achieved by roughly 30%.

Using immunoSEQ multiplex PCR, the repertoire was profiled, and TCRdb retains in-frame clones only, with some absent. The data show some 60,000 clones, 70% to 80% seen once. Study observations and caveats: After treatment with radiotherapy plus ipilimumab, TCR clones that came from the tumor expanded in blood.

The source was peripheral blood, collected from a patient treated with radiotherapy plus ipilimumab. The clonotype was recovered from a human donor with non-small cell lung cancer who had a complete response to radiotherapy plus ipilimumab.

CDR3 sequence (DNA): TGTGCCAGCAGTGTAACAGGGATCTATGGCTACACCTTC. This gives the protein CASSVTGIYGYTF. The rearrangement uses TRBV2 and TRBJ1-2; TRBD1 might be the D (6 bases). Trimming shortened V by 4 bases and J by 4 bases, and 10 bases separated the two germline ends. The V gene's germline CDR1 is SNHLY and CDR2 FYNNEI. CDR3 length: 13 residues.